A single sample is the source of the 2 T cell receptor beta chains below, sequenced in a study of CD8 T cells in ankylosing spondylitis. From the 5' RACE reads, TCRdb called clonotypes with MiXCR, one entry per CDR3 protein. Of fewer than 250,000 distinct CDR3 sequences listed, about 10% were seen once; the top ten hold 2.6%. Sequences were obtained from blood, either unsorted or a sorted T cell fraction (not recorded which). The source is a male donor with ankylosing spondylitis or in good health (not recorded which).

In its sample, this clonotype was seen many times. The chain links TRBV7-6 to TRBJ1-5, with D perhaps matching TRBD1 (6 bases). Trimming shortened V by 1 base and J by 1 base, and 11 bases separated the two germline ends. Germline CDR1 and CDR2: SGHVS and FNYEAQ. The CDR3 spans 16 residues. CDR3 region: CASSLGTGLSNQPQHF. CDR3 nucleotides: TGTGCCAGCAGCTTAGGTACAGGGCTCAGCAATCAGCCCCAGCATTTT. Using reference TRBV7-6 and TRBJ1-5 for the parts outside the CDR3, the full variable domain is GAGVSQSPRYKVTKRGQDVALRCDPISGHVSLYWYRQALGQGPEFLTYFNYEAQQDKSGLPNDRFSAERPEGSISTLTIQRTEQRDSAMYRCASSLGTGLSNQPQHFGDGTRLSIL.

At least ten counts were recorded for this clonotype. The gene calls are TRBV4-1 and TRBJ2-1; 8 nucleotides match TRBD2. Germline V CDR1 and CDR2: MGHRA, YSYEKL. The V segment lost 5 bases and the J segment 7 bases; nucleotides outside the gene matches: 4. This CDR3 has 13 residues. The CDR3 DNA reads as TGCGCCAGCAGCTCGGGGGGGCGGAATGAGCAGTTCTTC. The encoded protein is CASSSGGRNEQFF.